Listed below are T cell receptor beta chains from one sample, sequenced in a study of T-cell reconstitution after alpha-beta-depleted transplantation in children. TCRdb called the PCR reads again in MiXCR, with one record for every CDR3 protein. The sample lists 500,000 to 600,000 distinct CDR3 sequences; approximately 16% were seen once. Source: PBMCs from the stem cell graft donor, taken from the stem cell graft. The origin of the receptors is a human donor who donated a stem cell graft to a child with acute lymphoblastic leukemia. Both conserved end residues are part of each CDR3. The order of the fields is clone size, J gene, V gene, D gene, CDR3 protein, CDR3 DNA. The D gene is left open where the match is weak. Not all rows give a size; the values are once, few, many and, for expanded clones, a class.

abundance: few; j_gene: TRBJ2-1; v_gene: TRBV5-1; d_gene: NA; CDR3aa: CASRPESYNEQFF; CDR3nt: TGCGCCAGCAGGCCAGAATCCTACAATGAGCAGTTCTTC
abundance: NA; j_gene: TRBJ2-2; v_gene: TRBV19; d_gene: NA; CDR3aa: CASRESSRTGELFF; CDR3nt: TGTGCCAGTAGGGAGAGTTCTAGGACCGGGGAGCTGTTTTTT
abundance: few; j_gene: TRBJ2-1; v_gene: TRBV12-3/TRBV12-4; d_gene: NA; CDR3aa: CASSPSGGRSSYNEQFF; CDR3nt: TGTGCCAGCAGTCCCTCGGGCGGAAGGAGCTCCTACAATGAGCAGTTCTTC
abundance: few; j_gene: TRBJ2-5; v_gene: TRBV5-1; d_gene: NA; CDR3aa: CASSLSRGGETQYF; CDR3nt: TGCGCCAGCAGCCTAAGCCGTGGTGGGGAGACCCAGTACTTC
abundance: NA; j_gene: TRBJ2-1; v_gene: TRBV6-1; d_gene: NA; CDR3aa: CASKTPGVGVNEQFF; CDR3nt: TGTGCCAGCAAGACCCCGGGCGTCGGGGTGAATGAGCAGTTCTTC
abundance: many; j_gene: TRBJ2-2; v_gene: TRBV12-3/TRBV12-4; d_gene: NA; CDR3aa: CASSLSGVGELFF; CDR3nt: TGTGCCAGCAGTCTCAGTGGGGTCGGGGAGCTGTTTTTT
abundance: NA; j_gene: TRBJ2-5; v_gene: TRBV7-9; d_gene: TRBD2; CDR3aa: CASSFRTSGQETQYF; CDR3nt: TGTGCCAGCAGCTTTCGGACTAGCGGACAAGAGACCCAGTACTTC
abundance: NA; j_gene: TRBJ2-7; v_gene: TRBV20-1; d_gene: TRBD2; CDR3aa: CSAREPFNPGLAGKKPYEQYF; CDR3nt: TGCAGTGCTAGAGAACCATTCAATCCGGGACTAGCGGGAAAAAAACCCTACGAGCAGTACTTC
abundance: few; j_gene: TRBJ1-2; v_gene: TRBV29-1; d_gene: TRBD1; CDR3aa: CSAADRGRADYGYTF; CDR3nt: TGCAGCGCTGCCGACAGGGGGCGCGCGGACTATGGCTACACCTTC
abundance: NA; j_gene: TRBJ2-7; v_gene: TRBV7-9; d_gene: TRBD1; CDR3aa: CASSSSETGGSYYEQYF; CDR3nt: TGTGCCAGCAGCTCCTCCGAGACAGGGGGTAGTTACTACGAGCAGTACTTC
abundance: few; j_gene: TRBJ2-7; v_gene: TRBV5-1; d_gene: TRBD1; CDR3aa: CASSRGITGAFPYEQYF; CDR3nt: TGCGCCAGCAGCCGGGGAATAACAGGGGCCTTTCCCTACGAGCAGTACTTC
abundance: few; j_gene: TRBJ2-7; v_gene: TRBV10-2; d_gene: NA; CDR3aa: CASRSSALRDKKPYEQYF; CDR3nt: TGCGCCAGCCGATCGTCCGCCCTCCGGGACAAAAAGCCATACGAGCAGTACTTC
abundance: NA; j_gene: TRBJ2-1; v_gene: TRBV5-1; d_gene: TRBD2; CDR3aa: CASRAGGPTYNEQFF; CDR3nt: TGCGCCAGCAGGGCGGGAGGGCCCACCTACAATGAGCAGTTCTTC
abundance: NA; j_gene: TRBJ2-7; v_gene: TRBV2; d_gene: NA; CDR3aa: CAIRGALSYEQYF; CDR3nt: TGTGCCATCAGAGGGGCCCTAAGCTACGAGCAGTACTTC
abundance: few; j_gene: TRBJ2-4; v_gene: TRBV27; d_gene: NA; CDR3aa: CASSAGTSTKNIQYF; CDR3nt: TGTGCCAGCAGCGCCGGGACGAGCACCAAAAACATTCAGTACTTC
abundance: NA; j_gene: TRBJ1-1; v_gene: TRBV18; d_gene: NA; CDR3aa: CASSPPTVLTEAFF; CDR3nt: TGTGCCAGCTCACCCCCGACAGTACTCACTGAAGCTTTCTTT
abundance: NA; j_gene: TRBJ2-6; v_gene: TRBV4-2; d_gene: NA; CDR3aa: CASSRSYRTPGANVLTF; CDR3nt: TGTGCCAGCAGCCGATCGTACAGGACCCCCGGGGCCAACGTCCTGACTTTC
abundance: NA; j_gene: TRBJ2-2; v_gene: TRBV5-1; d_gene: NA; CDR3aa: CASSTTWAVQTGELFF; CDR3nt: TGCGCCAGCAGCACCACCTGGGCCGTTCAGACCGGGGAGCTGTTTTTT
abundance: NA; j_gene: TRBJ2-7; v_gene: TRBV7-9; d_gene: NA; CDR3aa: CASGPSYEQYF; CDR3nt: TGTGCCAGCGGGCCCAGCTACGAGCAGTACTTC
abundance: NA; j_gene: TRBJ2-5; v_gene: TRBV7-4; d_gene: NA; CDR3aa: CASSSPGPNPGETQYF; CDR3nt: TGTGCCAGCAGCTCCCCGGGACCTAATCCGGGAGAGACCCAGTACTTC
abundance: NA; j_gene: TRBJ2-1; v_gene: TRBV15; d_gene: TRBD2; CDR3aa: CATSRREWNEQFF; CDR3nt: TGTGCCACCAGCAGGCGGGAGTGGAATGAGCAGTTCTTC
abundance: NA; j_gene: TRBJ2-3; v_gene: TRBV12-3/TRBV12-4; d_gene: NA; CDR3aa: CASSLLQNTHTQYF; CDR3nt: TGTGCCAGCAGTTTACTACAGAACACACATACGCAGTATTTT
abundance: NA; j_gene: TRBJ2-1; v_gene: TRBV5-1; d_gene: NA; CDR3aa: CASSLGSTHNEQFF; CDR3nt: TGCGCCAGCAGCTTGGGGAGTACCCACAATGAGCAGTTCTTC
abundance: few; j_gene: TRBJ1-1; v_gene: TRBV5-1; d_gene: TRBD1; CDR3aa: CASSLGTGLGTEAFF; CDR3nt: TGCGCCAGCAGCCTCGGGACAGGGCTTGGGACTGAAGCTTTCTTT
abundance: few; j_gene: TRBJ2-5; v_gene: TRBV20-1; d_gene: NA; CDR3aa: CSASSGGAETQYF; CDR3nt: TGCAGTGCTTCCTCGGGGGGCGCGGAGACCCAGTACTTC
abundance: NA; j_gene: TRBJ2-7; v_gene: TRBV6-1; d_gene: TRBD1; CDR3aa: CASRTGEVNEQYF; CDR3nt: TGTGCCAGCAGGACAGGGGAGGTAAACGAGCAGTACTTC
abundance: NA; j_gene: TRBJ2-1; v_gene: TRBV27; d_gene: NA; CDR3aa: CASSFEGWQEINPYEQFF; CDR3nt: TGTGCCAGCAGTTTTGAGGGTTGGCAGGAGATTAACCCTTATGAGCAGTTCTTC
abundance: few; j_gene: TRBJ2-1; v_gene: TRBV19; d_gene: TRBD1; CDR3aa: CASSGGQGIYNEQFF; CDR3nt: TGTGCCAGTAGTGGCGGACAGGGGATTTACAATGAGCAGTTCTTC
abundance: NA; j_gene: TRBJ2-1; v_gene: TRBV11-1; d_gene: NA; CDR3aa: CASSLGQRQPKSYNEQFF; CDR3nt: TGTGCCAGCAGCTTAGGCCAGCGTCAACCCAAGTCCTACAATGAGCAGTTCTTC
abundance: many; j_gene: TRBJ2-7; v_gene: TRBV5-1; d_gene: TRBD1; CDR3aa: CASSLAGTGDYEQYF; CDR3nt: TGCGCCAGCAGCCTAGCAGGGACAGGGGACTACGAGCAGTACTTC
abundance: NA; j_gene: TRBJ1-5; v_gene: TRBV12-3/TRBV12-4; d_gene: NA; CDR3aa: CASSQGQYNQPQHF; CDR3nt: TGTGCCAGCAGCCAAGGACAGTACAATCAGCCCCAGCATTTT
abundance: NA; j_gene: TRBJ1-1; v_gene: TRBV6-2/TRBV6-3; d_gene: NA; CDR3aa: CASVKGGGRGIGEAFF; CDR3nt: TGTGCCAGCGTCAAAGGGGGGGGCCGGGGGATAGGTGAAGCTTTCTTT
abundance: NA; j_gene: TRBJ1-1; v_gene: TRBV3-1; d_gene: NA; CDR3aa: CASNHAMNTEAFF; CDR3nt: TGTGCCAGCAACCACGCCATGAACACTGAAGCTTTCTTT
abundance: few; j_gene: TRBJ2-4; v_gene: TRBV12-3/TRBV12-4; d_gene: TRBD1; CDR3aa: CASSYRDRNIQYF; CDR3nt: TGTGCCAGCAGTTACCGGGACAGAAACATTCAGTACTTC
abundance: NA; j_gene: TRBJ2-7; v_gene: TRBV6-1; d_gene: TRBD1; CDR3aa: CASSPRQGKLYEQYF; CDR3nt: TGTGCCAGCAGCCCTAGACAGGGGAAGCTCTACGAGCAGTACTTC
abundance: NA; j_gene: TRBJ2-7; v_gene: TRBV4-1; d_gene: TRBD1; CDR3aa: CASSPPGQSNEQYF; CDR3nt: TGCGCCAGCAGCCCACCGGGACAGTCAAACGAGCAGTACTTC
abundance: NA; j_gene: TRBJ1-1; v_gene: TRBV5-6; d_gene: NA; CDR3aa: CASSSRPSSEAFF; CDR3nt: TGTGCCAGCAGTTCCCGCCCTTCATCTGAAGCTTTCTTT
abundance: NA; j_gene: TRBJ2-2; v_gene: TRBV14; d_gene: NA; CDR3aa: CASSQDIWGSNTGELFF; CDR3nt: TGTGCCAGCAGCCAAGATATCTGGGGGAGCAACACCGGGGAGCTGTTTTTT
abundance: few; j_gene: TRBJ1-6; v_gene: TRBV20-1; d_gene: NA; CDR3aa: CSAKNRALSSYNSPLHF; CDR3nt: TGCAGTGCCAAGAACAGGGCCCTGAGCTCCTATAATTCACCCCTCCACTTT
abundance: many; j_gene: TRBJ1-2; v_gene: TRBV4-1; d_gene: NA; CDR3aa: CASSQRTVANYGYTF; CDR3nt: TGCGCCAGCAGCCAGCGGACAGTTGCTAACTATGGCTACACCTTC
abundance: few; j_gene: TRBJ2-1; v_gene: TRBV4-1; d_gene: NA; CDR3aa: CASSQVPIHSYNEQFF; CDR3nt: TGCGCCAGCAGCCAAGTTCCCATCCATTCCTACAATGAGCAGTTCTTC
abundance: few; j_gene: TRBJ2-7; v_gene: TRBV6-5; d_gene: NA; CDR3aa: CASSYLELSYEQYF; CDR3nt: TGTGCCAGCAGTTACCTGGAGCTATCGTACGAGCAGTACTTC
abundance: NA; j_gene: TRBJ2-7; v_gene: TRBV7-9; d_gene: NA; CDR3aa: CASSLEARAQQYF; CDR3nt: TGTGCCAGCAGCCTAGAGGCTAGGGCTCAGCAGTACTTC
abundance: few; j_gene: TRBJ2-7; v_gene: TRBV29-1; d_gene: NA; CDR3aa: CSVGAGLLEQYF; CDR3nt: TGCAGCGTTGGGGCGGGACTGTTGGAGCAGTACTTC
abundance: few; j_gene: TRBJ2-7; v_gene: TRBV5-1; d_gene: TRBD2; CDR3aa: CASSLGAGGPHEQYF; CDR3nt: TGCGCCAGCAGCTTGGGGGCGGGAGGGCCCCACGAGCAGTACTTC
abundance: NA; j_gene: TRBJ2-1; v_gene: TRBV6-2/TRBV6-3; d_gene: NA; CDR3aa: CASSKLARQGYEQFF; CDR3nt: TGTGCCAGCAGTAAACTAGCGAGACAGGGGTATGAGCAGTTCTTC
abundance: NA; j_gene: TRBJ2-2; v_gene: TRBV9; d_gene: NA; CDR3aa: CASSVDVGTGELFF; CDR3nt: TGTGCCAGCAGCGTAGATGTAGGCACCGGGGAGCTGTTTTTT
abundance: few; j_gene: TRBJ1-5; v_gene: TRBV20-1; d_gene: TRBD1; CDR3aa: CSATQGQGWNQPQHF; CDR3nt: TGCAGTGCGACCCAGGGACAGGGGTGGAATCAGCCCCAGCATTTT
abundance: many; j_gene: TRBJ1-5; v_gene: TRBV3-1; d_gene: NA; CDR3aa: CASSQVQGNQPQHF; CDR3nt: TGTGCCAGCAGCCAAGTTCAAGGCAATCAGCCCCAGCATTTT
abundance: NA; j_gene: TRBJ2-5; v_gene: TRBV16; d_gene: TRBD2; CDR3aa: CASSYSLGGRAMNPFLQETQYF; CDR3nt: TGTGCCAGCAGTTACTCGCTTGGCGGGAGAGCCATGAACCCCTTTTTACAAGAGACCCAGTACTTC
abundance: NA; j_gene: TRBJ1-4; v_gene: TRBV15; d_gene: NA; CDR3aa: CATSSDTGNEKLFF; CDR3nt: TGTGCCACCAGCAGTGACACTGGTAATGAAAAACTGTTTTTT
abundance: NA; j_gene: TRBJ1-2; v_gene: TRBV7-9; d_gene: NA; CDR3aa: CASSPRTVNYGYTF; CDR3nt: TGTGCCAGCAGCCCAAGGACGGTGAACTATGGCTACACCTTC
abundance: many; j_gene: TRBJ2-7; v_gene: TRBV29-1; d_gene: NA; CDR3aa: CSVAETSNAEQYF; CDR3nt: TGCAGCGTTGCAGAGACCTCTAATGCCGAGCAGTACTTC
abundance: NA; j_gene: TRBJ2-1; v_gene: TRBV20-1; d_gene: NA; CDR3aa: CSAKTSVYEQFF; CDR3nt: TGCAGTGCAAAGACTAGTGTCTATGAGCAGTTCTTC
abundance: few; j_gene: TRBJ2-3; v_gene: TRBV7-3; d_gene: NA; CDR3aa: CASSPTSSGTDTQYF; CDR3nt: TGTGCCAGCAGCCCAACGTCTAGCGGCACAGATACGCAGTATTTT
abundance: few; j_gene: TRBJ2-1; v_gene: TRBV11-2; d_gene: NA; CDR3aa: CASSLDRFPNSNSYNEQFF; CDR3nt: TGTGCCAGCAGCTTAGATCGATTTCCTAACAGCAACTCCTACAATGAGCAGTTCTTC
abundance: NA; j_gene: TRBJ2-1; v_gene: TRBV11-2; d_gene: TRBD2; CDR3aa: CASSSGTSGRAFPHNEQFF; CDR3nt: TGTGCCAGCAGCTCCGGGACTAGCGGGAGGGCCTTCCCCCACAATGAGCAGTTCTTC